This T cell receptor beta chain was recovered during a study of T-cell memory formation after mild COVID-19. Looking at the study overall: For the most part, TCR clusters were specific to one donor. General study results and limits: The CD4+ clones that contracted clustered mainly within CM and EM, and the CD8+ clones concentrated in EMRA.

This clonotype was counted between two and nine times. Its antigen is as yet unknown. The V and J ends lost 5 bases and 4 bases respectively, with 10 bases between them. The CDR3 is 13 residues long. The germline CDR1 and CDR2 sequences are SGHTA and FQGNSA. TCRdb independently ran MiXCR on the 5' RACE reads; one entry per CDR3 protein. Of roughly 480,000 distinct CDR3 sequences in the sample, about 23% are singletons; the top ten hold around 13%. The clonotype originates from an adult woman who had mild COVID-19 (a few samples of this study predate the infection). Cell type and time point are not known. This chain links TRBV7-2 with TRBJ2-3; D ambiguous. Sequenced input: PBMCs or a T cell subset sorted from them (not recorded which). Written as DNA, the CDR3 is TGTGCCAGCAGCCGAGTGGTGGCAGATACGCAGTATTTT. Protein: CASSRVVADTQYF.